This is a list of T cell receptor beta chains from one sample in a study of PD-L1 blockade in urothelial cancer. This table comes from immunoSEQ multiplex PCR, and its TCRdb copy is limited to in-frame clones, with some not included. The data show some 40,000 clones, with about four fifths seen just once and less than 20% held by the top ten. Sequences were derived from PBMCs, sampled around atezolizumab (anti-PD-L1) treatment. The receptors shown here come from a man between 60 and 75 years old with urothelial cancer. CDR3s include the opening cysteine and the closing phenylalanine or tryptophan. A D gene is named only where the DNA matches it firmly. Rows may omit the clone size; those that give it use once, few, many or a size class.

v_gene	d_gene	abundance	j_gene	CDR3aa	CDR3nt
TRBV6-1	TRBD2	NA	TRBJ2-3	CASSEAFGLANTDTQYF	TGTGCCAGCAGTGAAGCATTCGGACTAGCGAACACAGATACGCAGTATTTT
TRBV7-2	NA	few	TRBJ2-7	CASSLAGGLIYEQYF	TGTGCCAGCAGCTTAGCAGGAGGCCTCATATACGAGCAGTACTTC
TRBV7-2	NA	NA	TRBJ1-4	CASGQGWGKLFF	TGTGCCAGCGGTCAGGGGTGGGGAAAACTGTTTTTT
TRBV19	NA	NA	TRBJ2-3	CASSAMGAADTQYF	TGTGCCAGTAGTGCCATGGGAGCTGCAGATACGCAGTATTTT
TRBV6-1	NA	NA	TRBJ1-6	CASSARVQDSPLHF	TGTGCCAGCAGTGCCAGGGTCCAGGATTCACCCCTCCACTTT
TRBV2	TRBD2	NA	TRBJ2-1	CASSVTSGGSYNEQFF	TGTGCCAGCAGTGTCACCAGCGGGGGCTCCTACAATGAGCAGTTCTTC
TRBV9	TRBD1	once	TRBJ2-2	CASRTGNTGELFF	TGTGCCAGCCGGACAGGGAACACCGGGGAGCTGTTTTTT
TRBV5-1	NA	NA	TRBJ1-1	CASSLGGSYSTEAFF	TGCGCCAGCAGCTTGGGGGGCTCTTACAGCACTGAAGCTTTCTTT
TRBV2	NA	NA	TRBJ1-1	CASSERVVVTEAFF	TGTGCCAGCAGTGAACGGGTCGTGGTCACTGAAGCTTTCTTT
TRBV2	NA	NA	TRBJ2-7	CASKERSPSYEQYF	TGTGCCAGCAAGGAGCGATCCCCCTCCTACGAGCAGTACTTC
TRBV5-1	NA	NA	TRBJ1-1	CASSLVPDMNTEAFF	TGCGCCAGCAGCTTGGTTCCAGATATGAACACTGAAGCTTTCTTT